This TCR beta chain originates from a study of OX40 agonist ivuxolimab in advanced cancers. A note on the overall study: The costimulatory receptor OX40 (CD134) was targeted by ivuxolimab, a fully human IgG2 agonistic monoclonal antibody. Intravenous ivuxolimab was administered to patients every 2 weeks at six dose levels: 0.01, 0.1, 0.3, 1.5, 3 and 10 mg/kg. Of the approximately 50 dose-escalation patients, hepatocellular carcinoma was present in around 20, melanoma in around 15, renal cell carcinoma in 9 and head and neck cancer in 9. In the dose-escalation cohort, 82.7% of patients were male, and the mean age was roughly 60 years, with a range of 23 to 79. Prior anti-PD-1, anti-PD-L1 or anti-CTLA-4 therapy was permitted, and checkpoint inhibitors had been received by around 40% of dose-escalation patients. Partial responses were achieved by three dose-escalation patients, of whom one had hepatocellular carcinoma and two had cutaneous melanoma. The point of sequencing TCRbeta in the periphery was to test whether ivuxolimab changed TCR sequence diversity and drove clonal T-cell expansion. The paper covers the monotherapy dose-escalation part of the phase I ivuxolimab trial, which included N of about 50 patients.

Genomic DNA was extracted from sorted cells for sequencing of the TCRbeta CDR3 region. The immunoSEQ Assay was used for sequencing of TCRbeta CDR3 regions. Held by TCRdb, this immuneACCESS table contains in-frame sequences only and omits some clones. Under half of the omission traces to an unresolved V gene where checked; the cause of the rest is unknown. The table for this sample lists approximately 100,000 clones; 90% of them were counted only once. The ten largest make up roughly 0.5% of the sample. Study-wide conclusions, independent of this receptor: Low levels of normalized T-cell clonal expansion were also seen in some patients who did not respond. In partial responders in the 0.1-3.0 mg/kg groups, normalized peripheral clonal expansion was found to be among the lowest, especially among CD8+ T cells. After ivuxolimab, expanded clones were on average more numerous among CD8+ T cells than among CD4+ T cells. The antigen specificity of the clonally expanded peripheral T cells was not determined. At doses of 0.1 to 3.0 mg/kg, clonal expansion of both CD4+ and CD8+ T cells in blood was seen between baseline and week 6.

Patients with autoimmune disease history or receiving systemic immunosuppression were excluded from the trial. Peripheral blood for TCR sequencing was drawn from every dose cohort at baseline, at cycle 4 day 1 and at cycle 7 day 1. The samples were taken from a phase I, first-in-human, multicenter, open-label dose-escalation trial of ivuxolimab. Adults with locally advanced or metastatic melanoma, renal cell, hepatocellular, or head and neck squamous cell carcinoma were enrolled in the trial. CD4+ and CD8+ T cells were sorted separately from peripheral blood before TCR sequencing. Concerning this clone itself: The clone's antigen remains unknown. No base qualities exist here, and no much larger clone lies one base off it.

The source material was CD4+ or CD8+ T cells sorted from blood, sampled in a trial of the OX40 agonist ivuxolimab. The receptor was derived from an adult with an advanced solid tumor such as melanoma, head and neck, liver or kidney cancer.

The CDR3 loop reads CASTVGQGARNEQFF. Here is the DNA: TGTGCCAGCACCGTTGGACAGGGGGCGCGAAATGAGCAGTTCTTC. This chain is built from TRBV25-1 and TRBJ2-1, and 11 junctional nucleotides match TRBD1. Relative to germline, V is missing 7 bases and J is missing 7 bases, with 9 bases of the junction outside any gene match. Based on the germline V gene, the CDR1 and CDR2 sequences are MGHDK and SYGVNS. The cysteine opens and the phenylalanine closes a CDR3 of 15 amino acids. Only the CDR3 DNA is retained, 45 bases long and in frame from the first base.